This T cell receptor (beta chain) stems from a study of cytomegalovirus exposure and HLA in healthy donors. Study-level background: In a previous analysis, 100 million to 140 million unique TCR beta sequences were found from some 180 million T cells. General observations from the study: HLA alleles were associated with some 17,000 TCR beta sequences in a later analysis at 0.05 false discovery rate. There were several of the most significant clusters that appeared linked to common viral pathogens in a later analysis.

The PCR was carried out with 60 Vbeta primers and 13 Jbeta primers. Profiling relied on immunoSEQ multiplex PCR, and the TCRdb table lists in-frame clones only, not all of them. The repertoire holds around 130,000 clones, with around 70% as singletons. Notes on this clone: Antigen: not known.

This CDR3 has 15 amino acids. CDR1 and CDR2 from the germline V gene are SGHVS and FNYEAQ. V was clipped by 3 bases and J by 3 bases, with 13 bases between them. Sequencing was carried out using PBMCs. V is TRBV7-6 and J is TRBJ2-3; TRBD1 is a possible D gene (6 bases). The source of this sequence is a man in his forties in good health and CMV-seropositive. The CDR3 coding sequence is TGTGCCAGCAGCTTCGGGACAAGGGGGACAGATACGCAGTATTTT. This gives the protein CASSFGTRGTDTQYF. The whole variable domain, remainder taken from reference TRBV7-6 and TRBJ2-3, is GAGVSQSPRYKVTKRGQDVALRCDPISGHVSLYWYRQALGQGPEFLTYFNYEAQQDKSGLPNDRFSAERPEGSISTLTIQRTEQRDSAMYRCASSFGTRGTDTQYFGPGTRLTVL.